This T cell receptor (beta chain) was sequenced during a study of OX40 agonist ivuxolimab in advanced cancers. The wider study: Ivuxolimab, which is an agonistic anti-OX40 (CD134) antibody, was administered to the patients. One patient with hepatocellular carcinoma and two with cutaneous melanoma, three in all, had partial responses. Study-wide results and limits: CD8+ T cells averaged more expanded clones than CD4+.

The table came from immunoSEQ multiplex PCR; TCRdb's copy has only in-frame clones and leaves some out. The sample contains some 27,000 clones, 90% of which appear only once. CDR1 and CDR2 from the germline V gene are SGHAT and FQNNGV. Trimming left V 1 base short and J 3 bases short, with 1 base between. The CDR3 is 11 amino acids. Comments on this clone: The target antigen is unknown.

The chain recombines TRBV11-2 with TRBJ2-7, with unresolved D. This TCR derives from an adult with an advanced solid tumor such as melanoma, head and neck, liver or kidney cancer. Sequenced material: CD4+ or CD8+ T cells sorted from blood, taken in a trial of the OX40 agonist ivuxolimab. The CDR3 here is CASSLVYEQYF. CDR3 nucleotides: TGTGCCAGCAGCTTAGTCTACGAGCAGTACTTC.